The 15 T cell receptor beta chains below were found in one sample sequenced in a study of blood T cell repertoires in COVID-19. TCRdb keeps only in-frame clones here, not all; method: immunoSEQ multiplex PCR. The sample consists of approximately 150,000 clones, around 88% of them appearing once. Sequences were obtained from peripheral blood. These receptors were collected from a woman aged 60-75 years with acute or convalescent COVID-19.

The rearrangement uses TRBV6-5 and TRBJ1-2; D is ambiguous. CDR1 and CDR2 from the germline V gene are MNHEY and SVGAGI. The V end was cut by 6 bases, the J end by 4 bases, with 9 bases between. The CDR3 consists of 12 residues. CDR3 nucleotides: TGTGCCAGCAGCTTCGGGAGCTATGGCTACACCTTC. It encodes CASSFGSYGYTF.

The CDR3 DNA reads as TGCGCCAGCAGCCACCCTTTTTGGGAGAGTAATGAAAAACTGTTTTTT. Its translation is CASSHPFWESNEKLFF. The chain has TRBV4-1 and TRBJ1-4, with no clear D. V lost 3 bases, J lost 4 bases, and 15 bases lay in between. CDR3 length: 16 residues. The V gene's germline CDR1 is MGHRA and CDR2 YSYEKL.

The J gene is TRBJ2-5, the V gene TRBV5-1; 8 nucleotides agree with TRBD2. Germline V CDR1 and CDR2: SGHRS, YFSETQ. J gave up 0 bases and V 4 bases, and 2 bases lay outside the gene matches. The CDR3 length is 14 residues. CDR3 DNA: TGCGCCAGCAGCGGCGGGGGGTACCAAGAGACCCAGTACTTC. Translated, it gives CASSGGGYQETQYF.

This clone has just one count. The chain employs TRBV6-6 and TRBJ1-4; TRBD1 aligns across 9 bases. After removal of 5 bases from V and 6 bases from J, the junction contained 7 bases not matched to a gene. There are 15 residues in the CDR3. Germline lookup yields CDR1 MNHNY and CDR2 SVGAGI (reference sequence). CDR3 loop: CASSNPGQGDEKLFF. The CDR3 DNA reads TGTGCCAGCAGTAACCCGGGACAGGGAGATGAAAAACTGTTTTTT.

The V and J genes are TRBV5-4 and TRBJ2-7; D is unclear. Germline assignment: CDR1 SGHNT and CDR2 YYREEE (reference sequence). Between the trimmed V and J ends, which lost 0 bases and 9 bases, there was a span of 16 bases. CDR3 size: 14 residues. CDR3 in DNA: TGTGCCAGCAGCTTGGCCTTGAGCGCCTCGGGGCAGTACTTC. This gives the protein CASSLALSASGQYF.

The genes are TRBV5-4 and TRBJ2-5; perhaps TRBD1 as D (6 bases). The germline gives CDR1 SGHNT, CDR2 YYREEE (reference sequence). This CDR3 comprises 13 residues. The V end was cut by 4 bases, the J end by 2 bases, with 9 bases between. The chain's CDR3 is CASSTGQQETQYF. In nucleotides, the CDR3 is TGTGCCAGCAGCACCGGACAGCAAGAGACCCAGTACTTC. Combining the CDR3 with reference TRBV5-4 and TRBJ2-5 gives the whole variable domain ETGVTQSPTHLIKTRGQQVTLRCSSQSGHNTVSWYQQALGQGPQFIFQYYREEENGRGNFPPRFSGLQFPNYSSELNVNALELDDSALYLCASSTGQQETQYFGPGTRLLVL.

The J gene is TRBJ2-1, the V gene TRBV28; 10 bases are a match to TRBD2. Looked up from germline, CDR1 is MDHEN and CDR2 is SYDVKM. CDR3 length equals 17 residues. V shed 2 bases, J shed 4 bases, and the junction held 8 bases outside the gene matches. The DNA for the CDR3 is TGTGCCAGCAGTTTACCGAGCGGAGCGGGGGGGTACAATGAGCAGTTCTTC. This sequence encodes CASSLPSGAGGYNEQFF.

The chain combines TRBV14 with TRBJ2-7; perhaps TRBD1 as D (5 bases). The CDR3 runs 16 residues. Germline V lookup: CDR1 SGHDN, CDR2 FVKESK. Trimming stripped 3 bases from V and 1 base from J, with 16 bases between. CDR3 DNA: TGTGCCAGCAGCCACCCCCTGCAGGGTACGTCCTACGAGCAGTACTTC. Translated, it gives CASSHPLQGTSYEQYF.

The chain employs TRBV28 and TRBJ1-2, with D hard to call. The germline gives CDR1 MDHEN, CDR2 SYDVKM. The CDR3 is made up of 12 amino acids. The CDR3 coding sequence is TGTGCGCTTGACGGGAAACACTATGGCTACACCTTC. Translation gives CALDGKHYGYTF.

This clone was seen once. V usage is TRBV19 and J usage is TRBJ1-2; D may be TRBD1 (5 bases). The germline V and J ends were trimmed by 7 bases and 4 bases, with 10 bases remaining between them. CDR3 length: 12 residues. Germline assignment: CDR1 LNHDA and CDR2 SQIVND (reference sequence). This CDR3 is CASNPGRYGYTF. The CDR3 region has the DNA TGTGCCAGTAACCCAGGGCGCTATGGCTACACCTTC.

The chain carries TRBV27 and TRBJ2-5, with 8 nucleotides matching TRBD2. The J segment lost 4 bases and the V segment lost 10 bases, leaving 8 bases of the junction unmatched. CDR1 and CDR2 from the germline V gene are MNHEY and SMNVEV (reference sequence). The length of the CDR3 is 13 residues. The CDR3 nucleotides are TGTGCCACCTCGGGGGGGCCGAGAGAGACCCAGTACTTC. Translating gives CATSGGPRETQYF.

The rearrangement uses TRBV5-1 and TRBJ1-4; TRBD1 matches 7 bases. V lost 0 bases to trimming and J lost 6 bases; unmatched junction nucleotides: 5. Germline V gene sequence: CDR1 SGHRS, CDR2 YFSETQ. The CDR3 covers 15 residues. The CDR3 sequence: CASSLDGTVHEKLFF. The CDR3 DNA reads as TGCGCCAGCAGCTTGGATGGGACAGTTCATGAAAAACTGTTTTTT.

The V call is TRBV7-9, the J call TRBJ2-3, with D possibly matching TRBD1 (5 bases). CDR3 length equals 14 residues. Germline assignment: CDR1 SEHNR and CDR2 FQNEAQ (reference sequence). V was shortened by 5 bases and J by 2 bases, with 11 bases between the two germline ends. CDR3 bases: TGTGCCAGCAGCCCAGGGTTCCCCACAGATACGCAGTATTTT. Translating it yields CASSPGFPTDTQYF.

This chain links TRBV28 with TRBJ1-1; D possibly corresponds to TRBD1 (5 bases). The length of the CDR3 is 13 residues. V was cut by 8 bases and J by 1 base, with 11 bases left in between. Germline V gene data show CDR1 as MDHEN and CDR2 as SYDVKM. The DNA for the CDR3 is TGTGCCAGCTCCACCGGGGGGAACACTGAAGCTTTCTTT. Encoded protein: CASSTGGNTEAFF.

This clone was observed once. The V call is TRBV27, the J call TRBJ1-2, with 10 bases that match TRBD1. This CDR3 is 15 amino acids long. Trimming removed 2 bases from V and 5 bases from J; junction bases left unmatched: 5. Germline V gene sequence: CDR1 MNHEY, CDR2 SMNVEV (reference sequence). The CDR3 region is CASSLEGQGYYGYTF. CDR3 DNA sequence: TGTGCCAGCAGTTTAGAGGGACAGGGGTATTATGGCTACACCTTC.